The T cell receptor beta chain described here comes from a study of blood T cell repertoires in COVID-19. In the study overall: From the United States, Italy and Spain came samples of acute and convalescent COVID-19. From T cells, B-cell-depleted T cells, or PBMCs came the material, which was cDNA or gDNA.

V lost 4 bases to trimming and J lost 7 bases; unmatched junction nucleotides: 5. The germline gives CDR1 MNHEY, CDR2 SMNVEV (reference sequence). The CDR3 runs 14 residues. Original processing methods: By means of reference gene primer amplification, nucleated cell counts were estimated. The repertoire was sequenced with immunoSEQ multiplex PCR; TCRdb's copy has only in-frame clones and lacks some. V, J and clone size derive from that table, while D and trimming were established from the DNA sequence. The data show more than 200,000 clones, around four fifths seen once. This receptor was identified in a woman in her 40s with active or convalescent COVID-19. The chain employs TRBV27 and TRBJ1-4; 8 nucleotides align to TRBD1. Sequencing was done on a sample of peripheral blood. CDR3 in DNA: TGTGCCAGCAGTTACAGACAGGGGATTGAAAAACTGTTTTTT. It yields the protein CASSYRQGIEKLFF.